The 25 T cell receptor beta chains below were found in one sample sequenced in a study of Graves' ophthalmopathy and Graves' hyperthyroidism (dated by TCRdb to between 2017 and 2018). The instrument was an Illumina HiSeq 2000. TCR beta CDR3 regions were amplified from RNA transcripts for repertoire sequencing. HTBI primers and the Qiagen OneStep RT-PCR kit were used in a first-round RT-PCR, which was followed by a second-round multiplex PCR, size selection and purification. TCRdb reworked the public reads: Q25 trimming with fastp, MiXCR clone assembly, productive beta chains retained. Rows matching on CDR3 protein sequence are summarized as one entry with the most common DNA and genes. Counted in this sample were about 550,000 distinct CDR3 sequences; under 45% of them appeared once. About 4% of the sample belongs to the ten largest clones. Sequenced material: peripheral blood or thyroid tissue (not recorded which). These TCRs come from an adult man with Graves' hyperthyroidism.

The genes are TRBV7-9 and TRBJ2-7, with 13 bases matching TRBD2. Per the germline V gene, CDR1 is SEHNR and CDR2 is FQNEAQ (reference sequence). V was pared by 2 bases and J by 2 bases, with 6 bases of the junction left unmatched. This CDR3 spans 17 amino acids. The CDR3 DNA follows: TGTGCCAGCAGCTTAACACCTGGACTAGCGGGAGCCTACGAGCAGTACTTC. Its translation is CASSLTPGLAGAYEQYF.

In regard to this clonotype: This clone may be a read error of a much larger clone one base away. V is TRBV29-1 and J is TRBJ1-2; D possibly corresponds to TRBD1 (6 bases). The germline V gene encodes CDR1 SQVTM and CDR2 ANQGSEA. V dropped 0 bases and J dropped 4 bases, with 15 bases sitting between them. The CDR3 contains 15 residues. CDR3 nucleotides: TGCAGCGTTGAAGATCGGGGGGCGCTCGGCTATGGCTACACCTTC. This sequence encodes CSVEDRGALGYGYTF.

This clonotype was seen ten or more times. V and J are TRBV9 and TRBJ2-5; perhaps TRBD1 as D (6 bases). The germline V gene encodes CDR1 SGDLS and CDR2 YYNGEE. The length of the CDR3 is 13 residues. Trimming took off 0 bases at V and 9 bases at J, with 12 bases between the two ends. CDR3 sequence (DNA): TGTGCCAGCAGCGTAGGGGGGCACGGGGCCCAGTACTTC. This translates into CASSVGGHGAQYF.

The sample holds many counts of this clonotype. In DNA form, the CDR3 reads TGTGCCAGCAGCCCTCTACCTCCGGGGGCAGGCACCGGGGAGCTGTTTTTT. Its translation is CASSPLPPGAGTGELFF. The rearrangement links TRBV2 to TRBJ2-2; TRBD1 or TRBD2 may be the D gene (6 bases each). V was cut by 6 bases and J by 4 bases, with 21 bases left in between. The length of the CDR3 is 17 residues. CDR1 is SNHLY, CDR2 FYNNEI, per germline.

The genes are TRBV7-9 and TRBJ1-1; 9 bases match TRBD1. This CDR3 is built from 16 residues. The V and J ends lost 3 bases and 1 base, in that order; junction bases with no gene match: 6. Germline V gene lookup returns CDR1 SEHNR and CDR2 FQNEAQ (reference sequence). Here the CDR3 reads CASSFRDRAGNTEAFF. CDR3 in DNA: TGTGCCAGCAGCTTCCGGGACAGGGCGGGGAACACTGAAGCTTTCTTT. The variable domain in full, with the rest retrieved from reference TRBV7-9 and TRBJ1-1, is DTGVSQNPRHKITKRGQNVTFRCDPISEHNRLYWYRQTLGQGPEFLTYFQNEAQLEKSRLLSDRFSAERPKGSFSTLEIQRTEQGDSAMYLCASSFRDRAGNTEAFFGQGTRLTVV.

A remark on this clonotype: Being one base from a much bigger clone, this may be a read error. CDR3: CASSYQGADGHTF. The DNA for the CDR3 is TGTGCCAGCAGTTACCAGGGTGCGGATGGCCACACCTTC. The V call is TRBV6-6, the J call TRBJ1-2; the D gene is possibly TRBD1 (5 bases). This CDR3 spans 13 amino acids. Germline V gene sequence: CDR1 MNHNY, CDR2 SVGAGI (reference sequence).

This clonotype was recorded at least ten times. The rearrangement uses TRBV5-6 and TRBJ1-1; the D gene is possibly TRBD1 (6 bases). V was clipped by 2 bases and J by 1 base, with 15 bases between them. Per germline, CDR1 SGHDT and CDR2 YYEEEE. The CDR3 is 16 amino acids. In DNA form, the CDR3 reads TGTGCCAGCAGCTTTTCCCCGGGGGCTAGGAACACTGAAGCTTTCTTT. It translates to CASSFSPGARNTEAFF.

This clonotype occurred many times. V usage is TRBV9 and J usage is TRBJ1-3; 10 nucleotides match TRBD1. The V segment lost 3 bases and the J segment 2 bases; nucleotides outside the gene matches: 2. Germline V gene sequence: CDR1 SGDLS, CDR2 YYNGEE. CDR3 length equals 15 residues. The CDR3 region has the DNA TGTGCCAGCAGCGAGGGGACAGGGGCTGGAAACACCATATATTTT. Protein sequence: CASSEGTGAGNTIYF.

CDR3 bases: TGTGCCAGCAACCTACTAGGACAGGAGACCCAGCATTTT. Protein: CASNLLGQETQHF. The rearrangement links TRBV12-3 or TRBV12-4 to TRBJ1-5; 7 bases align to TRBD1. CDR3 length: 13 amino acids. Trimming cost V 7 bases and J 11 bases; bases outside gene matches: 11.

This clonotype was recorded at least ten times. The V call is TRBV20-1, the J call TRBJ2-5, with TRBD2 matching over 10 bases. The CDR3 runs to 13 residues. Germline-derived CDR1 and CDR2 are DFQATT and SNEGSKA (reference sequence). J was trimmed by 5 bases and V by 7 bases; bases with no gene match: 7. CDR3: CSVGTSERETQYF. CDR3 nucleotides: TGCAGTGTCGGGACTAGCGAGAGGGAGACCCAGTACTTC.

This clonotype was detected many times. The genes are TRBV7-2 and TRBJ2-5; 8 bases are shared with TRBD2. In germline, CDR1 is SGHTA, CDR2 FQGNSA. The CDR3 length is 16 residues. V was pared by 1 base and J by 5 bases, with 9 bases of the junction left unmatched. CDR3 residues: CASSLGGRGARETQYF. The CDR3 DNA reads as TGTGCCAGCAGCTTAGGGGGGCGGGGGGCCCGGGAGACCCAGTACTTC.

Concerning this clonotype: A read error may be the cause here, since a much bigger clone is one base away. J is TRBJ1-2 and V is TRBV14, with D unresolved. Germline V gene sequence: CDR1 SGHDN, CDR2 FVKESK. The CDR3 is 13 residues long. CDR3 residues: CASSQSRGSGYAF. The CDR3 DNA sequence: TGTGCCAGCAGCCAGTCTCGAGGCTCTGGCTACGCCTTC.

The rearrangement uses TRBV27 and TRBJ1-1, with D uncertain. The V gene lost 4 bases and the J gene lost 0 bases, with 12 bases spanning the gap. The CDR3 contains 15 residues. From germline, CDR1 is MNHEY and CDR2 SMNVEV (reference sequence). CDR3 nucleotide sequence: TGTGCCAGCAGTTGGGCCGGAGACATGAACACTGAAGCTTTCTTT. This gives the protein CASSWAGDMNTEAFF.

The rearrangement uses TRBV19 and TRBJ2-1; 8 bases map to TRBD2. The CDR3 runs to 16 residues. The germline CDR1 and CDR2 sequences are LNHDA and SQIVND (reference sequence). V was clipped by 1 base and J by 2 bases; unmatched bases: 4. The CDR3 DNA sequence: TGTGCCAGTAGTATAGGCGACGGGGGGGCCTACAATGAGCAGTTCTTC. Translating gives CASSIGDGGAYNEQFF.

This clonotype came up once. This could be a read error, since a much larger clone is one nucleotide away. CDR3 bases: TGTGCCACCGGAGGGGATCAGCCCCAGCGTTTT. This translates into CATGGDQPQRF. V and J are TRBV10-3 and TRBJ1-5; D possibly corresponds to TRBD1 (5 bases). The CDR3 has 11 amino acids. Germline V gene lookup returns CDR1 ENHRY and CDR2 SYGVKD.

The table lists this clonotype with a count of one. Being one base from a much bigger clone, this may be a read error. The chain has TRBV6-1 and TRBJ2-2; D may be TRBD1 (5 bases). CDR3 length equals 14 residues. Trimming cost V 6 bases and J 1 base, with 9 bases left between them. Germline-derived CDR1 and CDR2 are MNHNS and SASEGT. The CDR3 sequence is CASRTTGNTGELFF. CDR3 sequence (DNA): TGTGCCAGCAGAACCACAGGGAACACCGGGGAGCTGTTTTTT.

This clonotype was seen many times. This chain joins TRBV12-3 or TRBV12-4 and TRBJ1-2; possibly TRBD1 for D (5 bases). The CDR3 totals 12 residues. Trimming shortened V by 5 bases and J by 5 bases, and 9 bases separated the two germline ends. The CDR3, as DNA: TGTGCCAGCAGTGACCGACAGTATGGCTACACCTTC. The encoded protein is CASSDRQYGYTF.

The CDR3 loop is CASRTGKDDTEAFF. The CDR3 DNA is TGCGCCAGCAGGACAGGGAAGGATGACACTGAAGCTTTCTTT. The rearrangement joins TRBV4-1 to TRBJ1-1, with 7 bases fitting TRBD1. The CDR3 runs 14 residues. Germline CDR1 is MGHRA and CDR2 is YSYEKL. J was trimmed by 3 bases and V by 6 bases; bases with no gene match: 7.

This clonotype came up many times. This sequence joins TRBV20-1 and TRBJ1-5, with TRBD1 matching 10 bases. The CDR3 loop spans 16 amino acids. The germline gives CDR1 DFQATT, CDR2 SNEGSKA (reference sequence). J was trimmed by 4 bases and V by 0 bases; bases with no gene match: 6. The CDR3 region is CSARDATGGRNQPQHF. In DNA form, the CDR3 reads TGCAGTGCTAGAGATGCGACAGGGGGCCGAAATCAGCCCCAGCATTTT.

This clonotype was recorded at least ten times. The chain carries TRBV4-1 and TRBJ2-5; TRBD2 matches at 7 bases. J gave up 5 bases and V 0 bases, and 9 bases lay outside the gene matches. This CDR3 region has 16 residues. CDR1 is MGHRA, CDR2 YSYEKL, per germline. The CDR3 spells CASSQDRTSFLETQYF. As DNA, the CDR3 is TGCGCCAGCAGCCAAGATAGGACTAGTTTTCTGGAGACCCAGTACTTC.

CDR3: CASSFQLNRGSSEAFF. Here the CDR3 DNA reads TGCGCCAGCAGCTTTCAATTAAACAGGGGGTCCTCCGAAGCTTTCTTT. This sequence joins TRBV5-1 and TRBJ1-1, with TRBD1 matching over 8 bases. The CDR3 loop spans 16 amino acids. Trimming cost V 2 bases and J 8 bases; bases outside gene matches: 14. Germline V CDR1 and CDR2: SGHRS, YFSETQ.

This clonotype has more than one count but fewer than ten. This chain connects TRBV27 to TRBJ2-7; TRBD1 is a possible D gene (5 bases). Germline V CDR1 and CDR2: MNHEY, SMNVEV (reference sequence). This CDR3 spans 15 amino acids. Trimming left V 2 bases short and J 2 bases short, with 13 bases between. This CDR3 reads CASSLTSTVTYEQYF. The CDR3 nucleotides are TGTGCCAGCAGTTTAACCTCGACAGTCACCTACGAGCAGTACTTC.

The V and J genes are TRBV15 and TRBJ2-1; D tentatively fits TRBD1 or TRBD2 (5 bases each). V was clipped by 8 bases and J by 9 bases, with 11 bases between them. This CDR3 spans 11 amino acids. The germline CDR1 and CDR2 sequences are LNHNV and YYDKDF (reference sequence). The CDR3: CATGTWGEQFF. The CDR3 nucleotides read TGTGCCACCGGGACCTGGGGTGAGCAGTTCTTC. The full variable domain, in which reference TRBV15 and TRBJ2-1 provide the parts outside the CDR3, is DAMVIQNPRYQVTQFGKPVTLSCSQTLNHNVMYWYQQKSSQAPKLLFHYYDKDFNNEADTPDNFQSRRPNTSFCFLDIRSPGLGDTAMYLCATGTWGEQFFGPGTRLTVL.

This chain uses TRBV20-1 with TRBJ2-3; D remains ambiguous. The V end lost 6 bases, the J end lost 6 bases, and 19 bases lay between the germline ends. The CDR3 length is 14 residues. The V gene's germline CDR1 is DFQATT and CDR2 SNEGSKA (reference sequence). CDR3 in amino acids: CSATTPDGLDTQYF. The CDR3 region has the DNA TGCAGTGCCACGACTCCGGACGGCCTCGATACGCAGTATTTT.

CDR3 DNA: TGTGCCAGCACCCAGGTCGCGGGGGAGCAGTACTTC. It encodes CASTQVAGEQYF. This chain connects TRBV7-2 to TRBJ2-7, with a weak D call TRBD2 (6 bases). V was trimmed by 7 bases and J by 7 bases, leaving 14 bases between them. Germline assignment: CDR1 SGHTA and CDR2 FQGNSA. The CDR3 is 12 amino acids. The full variable domain, in which reference TRBV7-2 and TRBJ2-7 provide the parts outside the CDR3, is GAGVSQSPSNKVTEKGKDVELRCDPISGHTALYWYRQSLGQGLEFLIYFQGNSAPDKSGLPSDRFSAERTGGSVSTLTIQRTQQEDSAVYLCASTQVAGEQYFGPGTRLTVT.